The text below deals with one T cell receptor beta chain. The antigen remains unidentified. The CDR3 extends over 13 amino acids. V was shortened by 5 bases and J by 1 base, with 8 bases between the two germline ends. Germline CDR1 is SEHNR and CDR2 is FQNEAQ (reference sequence). 60 Vbeta and 13 Jbeta primers were used in PCR. Profiled with immunoSEQ multiplex PCR; TCRdb holds only in-frame clones, not every one. The sample includes some 180,000 clones, about 10% of them seen just once. This entry is derived from a study of cytomegalovirus exposure and HLA in healthy donors. Study-level points and caveats: TCR beta V segments were, for the most part, productive about 87% or about 30% of the time in an earlier analysis.

The sample was PBMCs. This chain joins TRBV7-9 and TRBJ1-1, with unresolved D. This TCR was sampled from a woman in her twenties or thirties in good health and CMV-seropositive. The CDR3 is CASSPVGNTEAFF. In nucleotides, the CDR3 is TGTGCCAGCAGCCCGGTTGGGAACACTGAAGCTTTCTTT.